The next 32 T cell receptor beta chains were all read from a single sample in a study of control samples from healthy donors and cancer patients. Assay used: immunoSEQ multiplex PCR; TCRdb lists only in-frame clones, some missing. The sample has approximately 52,000 clones, roughly 87% seen once; the top ten hold about 14%. The specimen was PBMCs. These receptors all stem from a man in his sixties with head and neck cancer.

This clone was counted a few times. The chain employs TRBV30 and TRBJ1-1, with 9 bases lining up with TRBD1. V shed 2 bases and J 2 bases; nucleotides not matched to a gene: 0. The CDR3 loop spans 13 amino acids. Germline CDR1 reads GTSNPN; CDR2 reads SVGIG (reference sequence). CDR3 sequence reads: CAWSTGGNTEAFF. DNA for the CDR3: TGTGCCTGGAGTACAGGGGGCAACACTGAAGCTTTCTTT. Full variable domain (rest looked up from reference TRBV30 and TRBJ1-1): SQTIHQWPATLVQPVGSPLSLECTVEGTSNPNLYWYRQAAGRGLQLLFYSVGIGQISSEVPQNLSASRPQDRQFILSSKKLLLSDSGFYLCAWSTGGNTEAFFGQGTRLTVV.

The V and J genes are TRBV6-5 and TRBJ2-7, with TRBD1 identical over 8 bases. This CDR3 is 14 amino acids long. V lost 2 bases, J lost 2 bases, and 2 bases stayed unmatched. Germline V gene sequence: CDR1 MNHEY, CDR2 SVGAGI. CDR3 in DNA: TGTGCCAGCAGTTACAGGGACAGGACCTACGAGCAGTACTTC. Its translation: CASSYRDRTYEQYF.

The chain has TRBV5-1 and TRBJ1-2; D perhaps matches TRBD1 (6 bases). This CDR3 spans 14 amino acids. V lost 0 bases and J 7 bases, leaving 13 bases between the germline ends. CDR1 SGHRS and CDR2 YFSETQ come from the germline V gene. The CDR3 here is CASSLEAGEFGYTF. In nucleotides, the CDR3 is TGCGCCAGCAGCTTGGAGGCAGGGGAATTTGGCTACACCTTC.

The chain carries TRBV28 and TRBJ1-2; D not resolved. The CDR3 is 16 amino acids. Germline CDR1 MDHEN, CDR2 SYDVKM. V shed 3 bases and J shed 2 bases, with 16 bases lying between them. CDR3 in amino acids: CASSFLSGLSNYGYTF. Written as DNA, the CDR3 is TGTGCCAGCAGTTTTCTCTCCGGTCTATCGAACTATGGCTACACCTTC.

The chain uses TRBV9 and TRBJ2-2, with no clear D. V was pared by 4 bases and J by 1 base, with 2 bases between. The CDR3 runs 12 residues. CDR1 is SGDLS, CDR2 YYNGEE, per germline. Written as DNA, the CDR3 is TGTGCCAGCAGCCTGAACACCGGGGAGCTGTTTTTT. Protein: CASSLNTGELFF.

The chain uses TRBV5-5 and TRBJ1-6; 9 bases align to TRBD1. Germline values: CDR1 SGHKS, CDR2 YYEKEE (reference sequence). The CDR3 spans 17 residues. J was trimmed by 9 bases and V by 3 bases; bases with no gene match: 13. In DNA form, the CDR3 reads TGTGCCAGCAGCTCGACGACAGGGGGAGGGAAAATTTCACCCCTCCACTTT. Translated, it gives CASSSTTGGGKISPLHF.

The V call is TRBV14, the J call TRBJ1-1; D is uncertain. Trimming left V 8 bases short and J 4 bases short, with 17 bases between. CDR3 length equals 14 residues. Germline CDR1 and CDR2: SGHDN and FVKESK. The CDR3 region is CASSASLVRTEAFF. The CDR3 region has the DNA TGTGCCAGCTCAGCAAGCCTCGTCCGCACTGAAGCTTTCTTT.

The chain uses TRBV2 and TRBJ2-3; D gene unclear. The V end was cut by 7 bases, the J end by 4 bases, with 9 bases between. CDR1 is SNHLY, CDR2 FYNNEI, per germline. This CDR3 spans 12 amino acids. CDR3 nucleotide sequence: TGTGCCAGCAACCCTACCTCAGATACGCAGTATTTT. Encoded protein: CASNPTSDTQYF.

The gene calls are TRBV3-1 (or the pseudogene TRBV3-2) and TRBJ2-5; D is unresolved. Trimming took off 1 base at V and 7 bases at J, with 13 bases between the two ends. Germline V CDR1 and CDR2: LGHDT, YNNKEL (reference sequence). This CDR3 region has 14 residues. The CDR3 nucleotides are TGTGCCAGCAGCCAAGGTGCCCTTGGTGGGACCCAGTACTTC. This translates into CASSQGALGGTQYF.

This clone showed up just a few times. V is TRBV7-9 and J is TRBJ1-5; a weak D match, TRBD1 (5 bases). Germline V gene lookup returns CDR1 SEHNR and CDR2 FQNEAQ (reference sequence). The length of the CDR3 is 15 residues. V was cut by 1 base and J by 5 bases, with 12 bases left in between. CDR3 DNA sequence: TGTGCCAGCAGCTTAGGGGGCCGGGGCGATCAGCCCCAGCATTTT. Its translation: CASSLGGRGDQPQHF.

The chain uses TRBV12-3 or TRBV12-4 and TRBJ1-2; D remains unclear. CDR3 length: 13 residues. The V and J ends lost 6 bases and 8 bases respectively, with 16 bases between them. The CDR3 region has the DNA TGTGCCAGCAGCCTCGACGGGCCCACGGGCTACACCTTC. Protein product: CASSLDGPTGYTF.

The chain recombines TRBV6-2 or TRBV6-3 with TRBJ1-3; no clear D gene. CDR1 MNHEY and CDR2 SVGEGT come from the germline V gene. The CDR3 covers 16 residues. V lost 4 bases to trimming and J lost 0 bases, with 13 bases between them. The CDR3 is CASSLHRSLSGNTIYF. The CDR3 DNA is TGTGCCAGCAGTTTGCATAGATCCCTCTCTGGAAACACCATATATTTT.

This chain connects TRBV30 to TRBJ2-1; 7 bases are shared with TRBD2. In germline, CDR1 is GTSNPN, CDR2 SVGIG (reference sequence). The V gene end was trimmed by 4 bases and the J gene end by 8 bases; junction bases not matched to a gene: 8. The CDR3 totals 13 residues. The CDR3 DNA is TGTGCCTGGATTCGCGGGAGCGGAGATGAGCAGTTCTTC. It codes for CAWIRGSGDEQFF.

The chain combines TRBV28 with TRBJ1-3; tentative D call: TRBD1 (6 bases). Trimming left V 2 bases short and J 3 bases short, with 11 bases between. Per germline, CDR1 MDHEN and CDR2 SYDVKM. This CDR3 is 15 amino acids long. Here the CDR3 DNA reads TGTGCCAGCAGTTTAACGGGGGCCTATGGAAACACCATATATTTT. This translates into CASSLTGAYGNTIYF.

The rearrangement links TRBV9 to TRBJ1-5; 12 nucleotides line up with TRBD1. Germline V gene data show CDR1 as SGDLS and CDR2 as YYNGEE. Trimming took 7 bases from V and 4 from J; bases not matched to a gene: 9. There are 16 residues in the CDR3. This CDR3 reads CASGRRDRGRNQPQHF. DNA for the CDR3: TGTGCCAGCGGTCGTCGGGACAGGGGGCGAAATCAGCCCCAGCATTTT. The whole variable domain, remainder taken from reference TRBV9 and TRBJ1-5, is DSGVTQTPKHLITATGQRVTLRCSPRSGDLSVYWYQQSLDQGLQFLIQYYNGEERAKGNILERFSAQQFPDLHSELNLSSLELGDSALYFCASGRRDRGRNQPQHFGDGTRLSIL.

The J gene is TRBJ2-2, the V gene TRBV6-4; 8 positions agree with TRBD1. This CDR3 is 13 amino acids long. The ends lost 6 bases at V and 7 bases at J; junction bases unmatched: 4. Germline values: CDR1 MRHNA, CDR2 SNTAGT. CDR3 DNA sequence: TGTGCCAGCAGGGACAGGGTGGTCGGGGAGCTGTTTTTT. It codes for CASRDRVVGELFF.

J is TRBJ2-2 and V is TRBV20-1; TRBD2 aligns across 10 bases. V lost 3 bases to trimming and J lost 4 bases; unmatched junction nucleotides: 5. Germline V CDR1 and CDR2: DFQATT, SNEGSKA (reference sequence). The CDR3 sequence is 15 residues long. The CDR3 here is CSASSGGPTTGELFF. The CDR3 nucleotides are TGCAGTGCTAGTAGCGGGGGGCCGACCACCGGGGAGCTGTTTTTT.

This clone was detected only a few times. The chain recombines TRBV28 with TRBJ1-1, with unresolved D. Trimming removed 6 bases at V and 1 base at J, with 12 bases between. The germline CDR1 and CDR2 sequences are MDHEN and SYDVKM. This CDR3 is 14 amino acids long. The CDR3 loop reads CASSGISRNTEAFF. CDR3 coding DNA: TGTGCCAGCAGCGGGATTTCGAGGAACACTGAAGCTTTCTTT.

The rearrangement links TRBV5-4 to TRBJ2-5; perhaps TRBD1 as D (6 bases). The germline gives CDR1 SGHNT, CDR2 YYREEE (reference sequence). This CDR3 region has 16 residues. Deletions cut 4 bases from V and 4 bases from J, with 20 bases between. CDR3 sequence reads: CASSGAQQGHGETQYF. For the CDR3, the DNA is TGTGCCAGCAGCGGGGCTCAGCAGGGACATGGAGAGACCCAGTACTTC.

The rearrangement joins TRBV27 to TRBJ2-2, with a weak D call TRBD1 (6 bases). The germline CDR1 and CDR2 sequences are MNHEY and SMNVEV (reference sequence). V lost 3 bases and J 4 bases, leaving 12 bases between the germline ends. CDR3 length: 15 residues. The CDR3 reads CASSFLWGRTGELFF. The CDR3 DNA reads TGTGCCAGCAGTTTCTTGTGGGGGCGCACCGGGGAGCTGTTTTTT.

The chain recombines TRBV21-1 with TRBJ1-5; the table's D call TRBD1 went unverified against the DNA. TRBV21-1 is listed as a pseudogene. There are 15 residues in the CDR3. In nucleotides, the CDR3 is TGTGCCAGCAACTCAGACCGGGACAGGAAATGGCCCCAGCATTTT. As protein: CASNSDRDRKWPQHF.

This rearrangement joins TRBV3-1 (or the pseudogene TRBV3-2) to TRBJ1-2; 11 nucleotides agree with TRBD1. Germline V gene data show CDR1 as LGHDT and CDR2 as YNNKEL (reference sequence). The trim removed 2 bases at V and 6 bases at J, leaving 2 bases unmatched. The CDR3 contains 14 residues. The CDR3 bases are TGTGCCAGCAGCCAATCGGACAGGGGGCATGGCTACACCTTC. It is translated as CASSQSDRGHGYTF.

This clone was seen a single time. V usage is TRBV11-3 and J usage is TRBJ2-1; TRBD2 aligns across 7 bases. The CDR3 spans 15 residues. CDR1 SGHNT and CDR2 YENEEA come from the germline V gene. With 1 base clipped from V and 5 bases from J, the junction kept 5 bases outside the gene matches. CDR3 bases: TGTGCCAGCAGCTTAGTAGGCGGGGGTAACAATGAGCAGTTCTTC. Translated, it gives CASSLVGGGNNEQFF.

CDR3 coding DNA: TGTGCCAGCAAGCCCCTCAGCGGTTCCTACGAGCAGTACTTC. It encodes CASKPLSGSYEQYF. The chain joins TRBV6-4 to TRBJ2-7; perhaps TRBD2 as D (5 bases). From germline, CDR1 is MRHNA and CDR2 SNTAGT. This CDR3 comprises 14 residues. Trimming left V 7 bases short and J 1 base short, with 14 bases between.

This chain connects TRBV3-1 (or the pseudogene TRBV3-2) to TRBJ2-7, with 9 bases lining up with TRBD1. Per the germline V gene, CDR1 is LGHDT and CDR2 is YNNKEL (reference sequence). The CDR3 is 18 amino acids. V gave up 1 base and J gave up 3 bases; unmatched junction bases: 13. DNA of the CDR3: TGTGCCAGCAGCCAAGTTTGGCTTCGGACAGGGGATTACTACGAGCAGTACTTC. Residues: CASSQVWLRTGDYYEQYF.

The V and J genes are TRBV9 and TRBJ1-5; no definite D call. V was shortened by 1 base and J by 1 base, with 9 bases between the two germline ends. Germline CDR1 reads SGDLS; CDR2 reads YYNGEE. There are 15 residues in the CDR3. This CDR3 is CASSVNGISNQPQHF. The CDR3 region has the DNA TGTGCCAGCAGCGTAAACGGTATAAGCAATCAGCCCCAGCATTTT.

This clone occurred once. J is TRBJ2-7 and V is TRBV28; D is perhaps TRBD1 (6 bases). V was trimmed by 4 bases and J by 6 bases, leaving 19 bases between them. The germline gives CDR1 MDHEN, CDR2 SYDVKM. The CDR3 runs 15 residues. Here the CDR3 DNA reads TGTGCCAGCAGTTGGACAGACTACATTTTGGGCGAGCAGTACTTC. Its protein product is CASSWTDYILGEQYF.

This clone was detected only once. The chain employs TRBV6-1 and TRBJ1-1, with TRBD1 identical over 7 bases. Germline assignment: CDR1 MNHNS and CDR2 SASEGT. V shed 3 bases and J 0 bases; nucleotides not matched to a gene: 7. The CDR3 totals 16 residues. CDR3 DNA sequence: TGTGCCAGCAGTGATGTACAGGGGATAGTGAACACTGAAGCTTTCTTT. This encodes CASSDVQGIVNTEAFF.

In DNA, the CDR3 is TGTGCCAGCAGGGGTACAGGGCCTAGAGATAATTCACCCCTCCACTTT. This codes for CASRGTGPRDNSPLHF. The rearrangement joins TRBV2 to TRBJ1-6; a weak D match, TRBD1 (6 bases). The germline CDR1 and CDR2 sequences are SNHLY and FYNNEI. The V end was cut by 6 bases, the J end by 5 bases, with 17 bases between. This CDR3 comprises 16 residues.

This rearrangement joins TRBV4-2 to TRBJ2-3, with 7 nucleotides matching TRBD2. Trimming took 0 bases from V and 8 from J; bases not matched to a gene: 5. The CDR3 length is 14 residues. The germline gives CDR1 LGHNA, CDR2 YNFKEQ. CDR3 DNA sequence: TGTGCCAGCAGCCAAGATTACGCTAGCGGTACGCAGTATTTT. Its protein product is CASSQDYASGTQYF.

The chain recombines TRBV7-9 with TRBJ2-1; tentatively, D is TRBD1 (7 bases). Trimming left V 5 bases short and J 4 bases short, with 12 bases between. Germline V gene lookup returns CDR1 SEHNR and CDR2 FQNEAQ (reference sequence). CDR3 size: 14 residues. CDR3 amino acids: CASSQTGTYNEQFF. Here the CDR3 DNA reads TGTGCCAGCAGCCAGACAGGGACTTACAATGAGCAGTTCTTC.

The chain is built from TRBV7-8 and TRBJ1-2; TRBD1 is a possible D gene (5 bases). The CDR3 totals 14 residues. The germline gives CDR1 SGHVS, CDR2 FQNEAQ. V shed 2 bases and J shed 4 bases, with 11 bases lying between them. The CDR3 bases are TGTGCCAGCAGCTTAAGAGGGGAAGGCTATGGCTACACCTTC. Its protein product is CASSLRGEGYGYTF.